This T cell receptor (beta chain) appears in the sequencing data of a study of identical twins. Study results and caveats: Abundant cord blood beta clonotypes carried fewer insertions; memory repertoires showed none. Alpha sequences out of frame and shared by twins had excess low generation probability.

Everyone who donated was a healthy Caucasian. Germline CDR1 is DFQATT and CDR2 is SNEGSKA (reference sequence). There are 13 residues in the CDR3. V gave up 1 base and J gave up 2 bases, with 9 bases separating them. In its sample, this clonotype was seen a few times. The antigen remains undetermined. A template switching step contributed a universal primer site, while unique molecular identifiers were present in the cDNA. One entry per CDR3 protein, called by TCRdb with MiXCR from the 5' RACE reads. The table has more than 1.5 million distinct CDR3 sequences, about 30% seen once. The clonotype comes from a newborn girl in good health. Material for sequencing was cord blood. This chain uses TRBV20-1 with TRBJ2-7; no reliable D call. The DNA for the CDR3 is TGCAGTGCTAGAGTTACAGCTCCCTACGAGCAGTACTTC. It yields the protein CSARVTAPYEQYF.